Following are 19 T cell receptor beta chains from one sample sequenced in a study of a mutant IDH1 vaccine in newly diagnosed glioma. Time point in this sample: baseline, week 1 (first vaccination visit). The treatment is: pre-vaccination baseline after standard-of-care therapy. Profiling relied on immunoSEQ multiplex PCR, and the TCRdb table lists in-frame clones only, not all of them. The sample gives roughly 99,000 clones, roughly 89% of which show up once; roughly 0.54% is in the top ten. The sample here was PBMCs, taken from a glioma patient treated with radiotherapy, temozolomide or both. The receptors shown here come from a woman between 50 and 59 years old with glioma.

This clone was observed a few times. V is TRBV7-8 and J is TRBJ1-3; D possibly corresponds to TRBD1 (5 bases). The CDR3 length is 15 residues. The germline V and J ends were trimmed by 4 bases and 0 bases, with 10 bases remaining between them. Per germline, CDR1 SGHVS and CDR2 FQNEAQ. The CDR3 coding sequence is TGTGCCAGCAGCTCACAGGTTATCTCTGGAAACACCATATATTTT. Translating it yields CASSSQVISGNTIYF. Drawing the rest from reference TRBV7-8 and TRBJ1-3, the complete variable domain is GAGVSQSPRYKVAKRGQDVALRCDPISGHVSLFWYQQALGQGPEFLTYFQNEAQLDKSGLPSDRFFAERPEGSVSTLKIQRTQQEDSAVYLCASSSQVISGNTIYFGEGSWLTVV.

This clone was counted a few times. The chain links TRBV7-9 to TRBJ1-1, with D hard to call. The CDR3 extends over 12 amino acids. V was clipped by 3 bases and J by 2 bases, with 4 bases between them. The germline gives CDR1 SEHNR, CDR2 FQNEAQ (reference sequence). Here the CDR3 DNA reads TGTGCCAGCAGCTTTGGAAACACTGAAGCTTTCTTT. Protein sequence: CASSFGNTEAFF.

The chain employs TRBV7-3 and TRBJ2-5, with D possibly being TRBD1 (6 bases). Per the germline V gene, CDR1 is SGHTA and CDR2 is FQGTGA. V was shortened by 5 bases and J by 5 bases, with 12 bases between the two germline ends. The CDR3 extends over 13 amino acids. The CDR3 protein is CASSRGQSETQYF. DNA for the CDR3: TGTGCCAGCAGCCGCGGACAGTCGGAGACCCAGTACTTC.

The chain carries TRBV5-8 and TRBJ1-4, with 9 bases aligning to TRBD1. Germline V gene lookup returns CDR1 SGHTS and CDR2 YDEGEE. This CDR3 has 16 residues. The junction had 8 bases not matched to a gene; V was cut back by 4 bases and J by 4 bases. This CDR3 reads CASSHTGGWSNEKLFF. CDR3 nucleotide sequence: TGTGCCAGCAGCCACACAGGGGGCTGGAGTAATGAAAAACTGTTTTTT.

The chain couples TRBV30 to TRBJ1-2, with D maybe TRBD1 (6 bases). Trimming removed 6 bases from V and 6 bases from J, with 11 bases in between. The CDR3 sequence is 11 residues long. Looked up from germline, CDR1 is GTSNPN and CDR2 is SVGIG (reference sequence). The CDR3 region is CACSTGNGYTF. As DNA, the CDR3 is TGTGCCTGCTCAACAGGGAATGGCTACACCTTC.

This chain links TRBV20-1 with TRBJ2-1; TRBD1 aligns across 7 bases. CDR1 is DFQATT, CDR2 SNEGSKA, per germline (reference sequence). This CDR3 spans 11 amino acids. J gave up 15 bases and V 1 base, and 6 bases lay outside the gene matches. In nucleotides, the CDR3 is TGCAGTGCTAGAGCTTGGGACAGTCTGTTCTTC. This sequence encodes CSARAWDSLFF.

This clone was seen a handful of times. The V and J genes are TRBV6-5 and TRBJ1-1; D is ambiguous. CDR1 MNHEY and CDR2 SVGAGI come from the germline V gene. The CDR3 loop spans 14 amino acids. V was pared by 5 bases and J by 2 bases, with 12 bases between. The CDR3 loop is CASSPWTANTEAFF. CDR3 sequence (DNA): TGTGCCAGCAGTCCTTGGACCGCTAACACTGAAGCTTTCTTT.

The chain combines TRBV6-6 with TRBJ1-1; tentatively, D is TRBD1 (6 bases). The CDR3 spans 15 residues. Trimming pared 6 bases from V and 0 bases from J, leaving 14 bases between. Germline V gene data show CDR1 as MNHNY and CDR2 as SVGAGI (reference sequence). DNA of the CDR3: TGTGCCAGCAGCTCCCCCGGGGGCCTGAACACTGAAGCTTTCTTT. Its translation: CASSSPGGLNTEAFF.

The chain employs TRBV27 and TRBJ2-7; 11 bases fit TRBD2. Germline CDR1 is MNHEY and CDR2 is SMNVEV (reference sequence). CDR3 length: 14 residues. V trimming: 5 bases; J trimming: 3 bases; junction bases outside the gene matches: 3. The CDR3 loop reads CASSGGTSGYEQYF. CDR3 DNA sequence: TGTGCCAGCAGTGGCGGGACTAGCGGCTACGAGCAGTACTTC.

This chain joins TRBV5-1 and TRBJ2-3; possibly TRBD2 for D (6 bases). The CDR3 loop spans 14 amino acids. With 2 bases removed from V and 4 bases from J, the gap between germline ends came to 11 bases. Germline assignment: CDR1 SGHRS and CDR2 YFSETQ. CDR3 protein: CASSFSGAADTQYF. The CDR3 DNA follows: TGCGCCAGCAGCTTTTCGGGAGCGGCAGATACGCAGTATTTT.

The chain combines TRBV27 with TRBJ2-1, with D perhaps matching TRBD2 (6 bases). Germline loops: CDR1 MNHEY, CDR2 SMNVEV (reference sequence). V was clipped by 6 bases and J by 4 bases, with 13 bases between them. The CDR3 runs 14 residues. CDR3 sequence reads: CASSPGRGYNEQFF. The DNA for the CDR3 is TGTGCCAGCAGCCCGGGGCGGGGTTACAATGAGCAGTTCTTC.

Details on this clone: A junction end diverges from the germline sequence, so it may reflect a read error. The same CDR3 also results from other DNA sequences found in this sample. V gene TRBV19 combines with J gene TRBJ1-2, with no clear D. The germline V gene encodes CDR1 LNHDA and CDR2 SQIVND (reference sequence). The CDR3 is made up of 15 amino acids. The CDR3 reads CASSMEPLRGYGYTF. CDR3 sequence (DNA): TGTGCCAGCAGTATGGAACCGCTCCGGGGCTATGGCTACACCTTC.

This sequence joins TRBV5-8 and TRBJ1-2; TRBD1 aligns across 9 bases. The CDR3 spans 14 residues. CDR1 and CDR2 from the germline V gene are SGHTS and YDEGEE. Germline trimming cut 3 bases from V and 2 bases from J; bases unmatched to any gene: 2. The DNA of the CDR3 is TGTGCCAGCAGCTGGGGACAGGGAAACTATGGCTACACCTTC. As protein: CASSWGQGNYGYTF.

With respect to this clone: This sample also contains other DNA sequences that code for the same CDR3. The rearrangement uses TRBV5-4 and TRBJ2-7; maybe TRBD1 (7 bases). Germline assignment: CDR1 SGHNT and CDR2 YYREEE (reference sequence). This CDR3 region has 15 residues. V was shortened by 1 base and J by 1 base, with 12 bases between the two germline ends. In DNA, the CDR3 is TGTGCCAGCAGCTTGAACGCAGGGGGGTCCTACGAGCAGTACTTC. Translated, it gives CASSLNAGGSYEQYF. Full variable domain (rest looked up from reference TRBV5-4 and TRBJ2-7): ETGVTQSPTHLIKTRGQQVTLRCSSQSGHNTVSWYQQALGQGPQFIFQYYREEENGRGNFPPRFSGLQFPNYSSELNVNALELDDSALYLCASSLNAGGSYEQYFGPGTRLTVT.

The chain joins TRBV6-5 to TRBJ1-1; tentative D call: TRBD1 (6 bases). The germline V and J ends were trimmed by 5 bases and 4 bases, with 14 bases remaining between them. The germline V gene encodes CDR1 MNHEY and CDR2 SVGAGI. This CDR3 region has 14 residues. This CDR3 is CASSMTGMITEAFF. CDR3 coding DNA: TGTGCCAGCAGTATGACAGGTATGATCACTGAAGCTTTCTTT.

This rearrangement joins TRBV10-3 to TRBJ2-5; TRBD1 agrees at 11 bases. Germline V CDR1 and CDR2: ENHRY, SYGVKD. The CDR3 contains 15 residues. V was clipped by 8 bases and J by 4 bases; unmatched bases: 9. The CDR3 is CAIGDRDRGTETQYF. CDR3 bases: TGTGCCATCGGGGACCGGGACAGGGGGACAGAGACCCAGTACTTC.

V usage is TRBV5-1 and J usage is TRBJ2-1; D perhaps matches TRBD1 (5 bases). The V end lost 5 bases, the J end lost 3 bases, and 9 bases lay between the germline ends. Germline assignment: CDR1 SGHRS and CDR2 YFSETQ. This CDR3 has 13 residues. CDR3 DNA: TGCGCCAGCAGGTCTGACAGCTACAATGAGCAGTTCTTC. It translates to CASRSDSYNEQFF.

The V call is TRBV18, the J call TRBJ1-6, with a possible D match to TRBD1 (5 bases). Germline V CDR1 and CDR2: KGHSH, LQKENI. The CDR3 spans 14 residues. V dropped 3 bases and J dropped 5 bases, with 8 bases sitting between them. DNA for the CDR3: TGTGCCAGCTCACCCGCAGGGCATAATTCACCCCTCCACTTT. This gives the protein CASSPAGHNSPLHF.

The chain links TRBV19 to TRBJ1-5; D remains ambiguous. Trimming pared 6 bases from V and 4 bases from J, leaving 4 bases between. The CDR3 spans 11 residues. The germline V gene has CDR1 LNHDA and CDR2 SQIVND (reference sequence). The CDR3 DNA reads as TGTGCCAGTAGCAATAATCAGCCCCAGCATTTT. Translation: CASSNNQPQHF.